A single sample is the source of the 5 T cell receptor beta chains below, sequenced in a study of blood T cell repertoires in COVID-19 (dated by TCRdb to the early 2020s). The library came from the immunoSEQ multiplex PCR assay. Held by TCRdb, this immuneACCESS table contains in-frame sequences only and omits some clones. Under half of the omission traces to an unresolved V gene where checked; the cause of the rest is unknown. The sample table lists over 250,000 clones, 90% of them with a count of one. Around 1.1% of the sample comes from the top ten. Sequencing used PBMCs or T cells enriched from blood (not recorded which). The receptors originated from a woman aged 25 to 39 who had recovered from COVID-19.

The chain couples TRBV4-3 to TRBJ2-3, with 11 bases identical to TRBD2. V lost 4 bases to trimming and J lost 3 bases; unmatched junction nucleotides: 6. Germline loops: CDR1 LGHNA, CDR2 YSLEER. CDR3 size: 16 residues. The DNA of the CDR3 is TGCGCCAGCAGCCCTGATAGCGGGAGGGGTACAGATACGCAGTATTTT. Its protein product is CASSPDSGRGTDTQYF.

This clone has only one observation. The CDR3 DNA is TGTGCCAGCTCACGGGGGACAGGACGTAGCACAGATACGCAGTATTTT. It yields the protein CASSRGTGRSTDTQYF. V gene TRBV18 combines with J gene TRBJ2-3; TRBD1 aligns across 8 bases. Germline CDR1 KGHSH, CDR2 LQKENI. Trimming at V came to 4 bases and at J to 0 bases, leaving 6 bases not matched to a gene. This CDR3 region has 16 residues.

The rearrangement joins TRBV9 to TRBJ2-1; 10 nucleotides align to TRBD2. Trimming cost V 3 bases and J 4 bases; bases outside gene matches: 13. CDR1 is SGDLS and CDR2 is YYNGEE in the germline V gene. The length of the CDR3 is 18 residues. The CDR3 loop reads CASSALPIAGGPYNEQFF. In DNA, the CDR3 is TGTGCCAGCAGCGCTTTACCGATAGCGGGAGGACCTTACAATGAGCAGTTCTTC. The full variable domain, its missing parts supplied by reference TRBV9 and TRBJ2-1, is DSGVTQTPKHLITATGQRVTLRCSPRSGDLSVYWYQQSLDQGLQFLIQYYNGEERAKGNILERFSAQQFPDLHSELNLSSLELGDSALYFCASSALPIAGGPYNEQFFGPGTRLTVL.

V usage is TRBV7-2 and J usage is TRBJ1-5; TRBD1 matches at 8 bases. J lost 4 bases, V lost 5 bases, and 4 bases had no gene match. This CDR3 has 14 residues. Germline V gene data show CDR1 as SGHTA and CDR2 as FQGNSA. In DNA, the CDR3 is TGTGCCAGCAGCGCCCGACAGGGGAATCAGCCCCAGCATTTT. Translation gives CASSARQGNQPQHF.

The V call is TRBV3-1 (or the pseudogene TRBV3-2), the J call TRBJ2-1; 13 bases line up with TRBD2. There are 17 residues in the CDR3. Germline CDR1 is LGHDT and CDR2 is YNNKEL (reference sequence). Trimming at V came to 0 bases and at J to 8 bases, leaving 7 bases not matched to a gene. CDR3 DNA sequence: TGTGCCAGCAGCCAAGACGAGGGACTAGCGGGATTTGATGAGCAGTTCTTC. Amino acid sequence: CASSQDEGLAGFDEQFF.